A selection of T cell receptor beta chains follows, all from one sample in a study of beta chain features in type 1 diabetes. Measured with immunoSEQ multiplex PCR; TCRdb has only the in-frame clones, and not every one. Here the sample spans under 550,000 clones, about 10% being singletons. Sequencing was performed on naive CD4+ T cells from blood. The receptors were gathered from a woman aged 18-29 years in good health. Both conserved end residues are part of each CDR3. A D gene is named only where the DNA matches it firmly.

TRBV7-9 - CASSFDGGALYGYTF
TRBV7-2 TRBD2 CASSPKGIWREAGYEQYF
TRBV7-3 - CASSLKNSGANVLTF
TRBV29-1 - CSASVDWSYEQYF
TRBV7-8 - CASGTTKNIQYF
TRBV7-9 TRBD2 CASSSSGLVPEQFF
TRBV7-2 - CASSIQETQYF
TRBV15 TRBD1 CATSRVDRGWYGYTF
TRBV6-5 - CASSFTGSYGYTF
TRBV28 - CASSLYILNTEAFF
TRBV6-5 - CASSYNTGQGYTF
TRBV9 TRBD2 CASSVSGGPQETQYF
TRBV2 - CASSEERAGGYTF
TRBV4-2 - CASSQERGDQPQHF
TRBV6-4 - CASSEKYRAFTQYF
TRBV4-1 - CASQGPGGPYPNTGELFF
TRBV7-2 - CASSQEGGNQPQHF
TRBV7-2 - CASSSTRHEQYF
TRBV4-3 - CASSQDPWGSKAKNIQYF
TRBV27 - CASSLVGMDGYTF
TRBV7-2 - CASSLRTPNYGYTF
TRBV7-2 - CASSPSHWADTQYF
TRBV4-3 - CASSLMGLSEAFF
TRBV21-1 - CASRVNRVLSQYF
TRBV5-1 - CASSLGSSDTQYF
TRBV7-2 - CASSYQGAGGETQYF
TRBV9 - CASSRTGNTIYF
TRBV5-4 TRBD1 CASSWTGQPNTEAFF
TRBV19 TRBD2 CASSNSGNTDTQYF
TRBV4-3 - CASSQANRDNEKLFF
TRBV5-4 TRBD2 CASSSKGTSDEQFF
TRBV11-2 TRBD2 CASSRLAGGREQYF
TRBV5-4 - CASSSGRTEQFF
TRBV7-9 - CASSVQLDSYGYTF
TRBV7-2 - CASRRTAGGLETQYF
TRBV2 - CASSEEGMEISPLHF
TRBV5-1 TRBD1 CASSLMQGDYNEQFF
TRBV13 TRBD1 CASSLTGQRVNYGYTF
TRBV21-1 - CASSINREGTDTQYF
TRBV6-5 - CASRSNRVRKNIQYF
TRBV19 TRBD1 CASSMRTGRNEQFF
TRBV6-6 - CASSYGHNEQFF
TRBV9 - CASARPEIGAYEQYF
TRBV4-2 - CASSPGLATPDTQYF
TRBV27 TRBD2 CASSFTVGREDTQYF
TRBV4-2 TRBD2 CASSVASGSMNEQFF
TRBV4-1 TRBD2 CASSQAQLAGGLRDTQYF
TRBV2 - CASSGGAYTDTQYF
TRBV25-1 TRBD2 CASSKGLAGRETQYF
TRBV9 - CASSMGLSPYTDNEQFF
TRBV5-4 - CASRDTSEGTEAFF